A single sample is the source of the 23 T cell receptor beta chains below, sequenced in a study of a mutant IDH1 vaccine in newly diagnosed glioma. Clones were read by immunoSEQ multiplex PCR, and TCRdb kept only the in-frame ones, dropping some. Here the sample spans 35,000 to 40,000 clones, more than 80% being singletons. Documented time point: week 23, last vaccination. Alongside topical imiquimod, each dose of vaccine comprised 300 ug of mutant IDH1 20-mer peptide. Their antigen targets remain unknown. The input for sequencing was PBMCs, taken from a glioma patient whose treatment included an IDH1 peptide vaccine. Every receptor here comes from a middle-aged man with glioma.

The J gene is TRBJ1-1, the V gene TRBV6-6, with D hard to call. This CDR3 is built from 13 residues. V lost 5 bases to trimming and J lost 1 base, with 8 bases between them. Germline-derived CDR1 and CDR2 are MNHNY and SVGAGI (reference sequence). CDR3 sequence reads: CASSAGWNTEAFF. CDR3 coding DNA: TGTGCCAGCAGTGCGGGATGGAACACTGAAGCTTTCTTT.

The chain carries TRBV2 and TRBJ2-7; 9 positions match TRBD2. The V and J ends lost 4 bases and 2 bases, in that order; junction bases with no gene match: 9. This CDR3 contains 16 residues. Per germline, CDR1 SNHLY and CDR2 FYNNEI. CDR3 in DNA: TGTGCCAGCAGTGGGAGCTCTAGCGGGGACCCCTACGAGCAGTACTTC. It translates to CASSGSSSGDPYEQYF.

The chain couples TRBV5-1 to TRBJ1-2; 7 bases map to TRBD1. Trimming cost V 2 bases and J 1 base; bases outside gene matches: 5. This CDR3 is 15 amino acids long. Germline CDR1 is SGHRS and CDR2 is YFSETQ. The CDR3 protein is CASSFSGTDNYGYTF. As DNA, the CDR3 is TGCGCCAGCAGCTTCTCCGGGACAGATAACTATGGCTACACCTTC.

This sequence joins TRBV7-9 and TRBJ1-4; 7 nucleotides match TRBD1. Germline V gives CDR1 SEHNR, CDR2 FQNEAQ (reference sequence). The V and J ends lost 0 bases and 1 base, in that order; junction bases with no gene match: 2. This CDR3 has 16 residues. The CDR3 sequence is CASSLATGVTNEKLFF. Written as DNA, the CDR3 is TGTGCCAGCAGCTTAGCCACAGGGGTAACTAATGAAAAACTGTTTTTT.

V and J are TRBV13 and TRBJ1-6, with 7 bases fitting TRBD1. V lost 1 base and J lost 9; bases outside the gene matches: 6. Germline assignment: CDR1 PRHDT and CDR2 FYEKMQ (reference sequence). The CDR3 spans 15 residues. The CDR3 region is CASSLAGTGVSPLHF. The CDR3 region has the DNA TGTGCCAGCAGCTTAGCAGGTACAGGGGTTTCACCCCTCCACTTT. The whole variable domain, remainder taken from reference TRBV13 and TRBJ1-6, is AAGVIQSPRHLIKEKRETATLKCYPIPRHDTVYWYQQGPGQDPQFLISFYEKMQSDKGSIPDRFSAQQFSDYHSELNMSSLELGDSALYFCASSLAGTGVSPLHFGNGTRLTVT.

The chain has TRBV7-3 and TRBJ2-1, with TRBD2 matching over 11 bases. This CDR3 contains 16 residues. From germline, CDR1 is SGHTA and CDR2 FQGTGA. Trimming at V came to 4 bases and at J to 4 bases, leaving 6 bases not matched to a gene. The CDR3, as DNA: TGTGCCAGCAGCTCCTTAGCTAGCGGGAGGTACAATGAGCAGTTCTTC. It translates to CASSSLASGRYNEQFF.

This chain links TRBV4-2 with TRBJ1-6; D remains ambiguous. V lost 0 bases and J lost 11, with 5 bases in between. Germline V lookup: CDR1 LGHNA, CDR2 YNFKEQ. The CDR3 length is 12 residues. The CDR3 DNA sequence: TGTGCCAGCAGCCAAGATGGACCACCCCTCCACTTT. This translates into CASSQDGPPLHF.

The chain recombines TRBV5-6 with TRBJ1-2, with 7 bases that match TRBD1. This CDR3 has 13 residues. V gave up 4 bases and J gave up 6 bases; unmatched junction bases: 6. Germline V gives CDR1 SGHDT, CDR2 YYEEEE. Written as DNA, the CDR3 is TGTGCCAGCAGCCCGGACAGGTCCGATGGCTACACCTTC. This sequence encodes CASSPDRSDGYTF.

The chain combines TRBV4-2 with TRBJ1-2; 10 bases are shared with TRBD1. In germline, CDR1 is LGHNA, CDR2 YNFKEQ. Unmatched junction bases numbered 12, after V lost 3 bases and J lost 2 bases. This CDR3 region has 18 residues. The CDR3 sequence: CASSQAGTGDFQNYGYTF. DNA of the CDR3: TGTGCCAGCAGCCAGGCCGGGACAGGGGATTTCCAAAACTATGGCTACACCTTC.

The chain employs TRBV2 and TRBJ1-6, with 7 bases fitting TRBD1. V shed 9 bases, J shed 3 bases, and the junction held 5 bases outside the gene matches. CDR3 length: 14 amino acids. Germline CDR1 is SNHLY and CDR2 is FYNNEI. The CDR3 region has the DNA TGTGCCAGTCTCCGGGACAGCTATAATTCACCCCTCCACTTT. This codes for CASLRDSYNSPLHF.

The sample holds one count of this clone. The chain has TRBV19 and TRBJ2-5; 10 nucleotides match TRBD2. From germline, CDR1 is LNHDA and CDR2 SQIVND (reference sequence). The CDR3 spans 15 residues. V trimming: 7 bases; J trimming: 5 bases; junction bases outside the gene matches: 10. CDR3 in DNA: TGTGCCAGTACTTCGACTAGCGGGCTACGGGAGACCCAGTACTTC. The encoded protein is CASTSTSGLRETQYF.

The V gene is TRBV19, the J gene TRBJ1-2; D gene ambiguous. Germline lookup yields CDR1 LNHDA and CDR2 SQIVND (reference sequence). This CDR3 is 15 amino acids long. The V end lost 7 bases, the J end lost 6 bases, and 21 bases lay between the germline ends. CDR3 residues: CASIPVGFELHGYTF. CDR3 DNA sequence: TGTGCCAGTATTCCCGTTGGGTTTGAGCTGCATGGCTACACCTTC.

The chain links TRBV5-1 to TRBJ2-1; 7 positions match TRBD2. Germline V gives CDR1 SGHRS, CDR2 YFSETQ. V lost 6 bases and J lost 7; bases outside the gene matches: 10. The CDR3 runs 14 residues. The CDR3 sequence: CASTRDLGGNEQFF. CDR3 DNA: TGCGCCAGCACTCGTGACCTGGGAGGGAATGAGCAGTTCTTC.

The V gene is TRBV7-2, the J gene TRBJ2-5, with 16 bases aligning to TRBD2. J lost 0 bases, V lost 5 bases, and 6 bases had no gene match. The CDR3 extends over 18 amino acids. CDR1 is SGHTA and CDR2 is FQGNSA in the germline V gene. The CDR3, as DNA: TGTGCCAGCAGCCAGGGACTAGCGGGAGGGTCGGACCAAGAGACCCAGTACTTC. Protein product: CASSQGLAGGSDQETQYF. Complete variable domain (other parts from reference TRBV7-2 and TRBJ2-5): GAGVSQSPSNKVTEKGKDVELRCDPISGHTALYWYRQSLGQGLEFLIYFQGNSAPDKSGLPSDRFSAERTGGSVSTLTIQRTQQEDSAVYLCASSQGLAGGSDQETQYFGPGTRLLVL.

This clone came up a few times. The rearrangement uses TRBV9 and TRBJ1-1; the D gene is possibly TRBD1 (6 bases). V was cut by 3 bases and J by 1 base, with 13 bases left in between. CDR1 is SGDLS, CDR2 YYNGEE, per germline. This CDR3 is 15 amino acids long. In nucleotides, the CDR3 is TGTGCCAGCAGCGCGTTCACAGGGAAGAACACTGAAGCTTTCTTT. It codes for CASSAFTGKNTEAFF. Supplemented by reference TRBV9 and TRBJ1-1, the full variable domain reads DSGVTQTPKHLITATGQRVTLRCSPRSGDLSVYWYQQSLDQGLQFLIQYYNGEERAKGNILERFSAQQFPDLHSELNLSSLELGDSALYFCASSAFTGKNTEAFFGQGTRLTVV.

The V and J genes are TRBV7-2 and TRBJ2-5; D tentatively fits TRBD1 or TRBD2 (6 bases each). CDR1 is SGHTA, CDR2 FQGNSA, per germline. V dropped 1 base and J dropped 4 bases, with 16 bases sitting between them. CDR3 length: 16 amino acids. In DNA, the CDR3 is TGTGCCAGCAGCTTAGTCGGGGGCCTTTCTGGAGAGACCCAGTACTTC. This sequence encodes CASSLVGGLSGETQYF.

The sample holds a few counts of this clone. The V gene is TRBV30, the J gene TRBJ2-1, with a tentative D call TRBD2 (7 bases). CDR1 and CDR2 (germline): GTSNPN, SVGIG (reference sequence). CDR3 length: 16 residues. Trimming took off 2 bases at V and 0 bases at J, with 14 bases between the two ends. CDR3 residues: CAWSRRGLDSYNEQFF. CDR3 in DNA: TGTGCCTGGAGTCGGCGGGGGCTAGACTCCTACAATGAGCAGTTCTTC.

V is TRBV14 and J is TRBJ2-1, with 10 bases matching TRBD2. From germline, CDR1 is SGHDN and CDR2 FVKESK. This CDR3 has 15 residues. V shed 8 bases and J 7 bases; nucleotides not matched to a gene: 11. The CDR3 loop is CASRHASGRGNEQFF. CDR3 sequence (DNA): TGTGCCAGCCGTCATGCTAGCGGGAGAGGGAATGAGCAGTTCTTC.

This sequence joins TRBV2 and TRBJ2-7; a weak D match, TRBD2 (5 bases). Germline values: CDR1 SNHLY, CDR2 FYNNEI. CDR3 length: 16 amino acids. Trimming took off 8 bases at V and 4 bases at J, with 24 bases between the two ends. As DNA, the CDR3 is TGTGCCAGCTCCCCCCCGGGCATGACGGGAAAATACGAGCAGTACTTC. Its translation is CASSPPGMTGKYEQYF.

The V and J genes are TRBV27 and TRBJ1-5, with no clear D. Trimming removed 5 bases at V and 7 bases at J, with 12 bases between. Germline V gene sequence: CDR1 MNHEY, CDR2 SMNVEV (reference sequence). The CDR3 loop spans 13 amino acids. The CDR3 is CASSLRYRQPQHF. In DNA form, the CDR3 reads TGTGCCAGCAGTCTCAGGTACCGGCAGCCCCAGCATTTT.

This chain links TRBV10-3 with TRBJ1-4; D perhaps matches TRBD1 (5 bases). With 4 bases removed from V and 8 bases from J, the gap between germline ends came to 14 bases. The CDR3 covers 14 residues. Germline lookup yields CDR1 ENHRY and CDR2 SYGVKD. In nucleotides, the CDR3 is TGTGCCATCAGTGGTGCAGGCCGGGGGGAAAAACTGTTTTTT. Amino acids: CAISGAGRGEKLFF.

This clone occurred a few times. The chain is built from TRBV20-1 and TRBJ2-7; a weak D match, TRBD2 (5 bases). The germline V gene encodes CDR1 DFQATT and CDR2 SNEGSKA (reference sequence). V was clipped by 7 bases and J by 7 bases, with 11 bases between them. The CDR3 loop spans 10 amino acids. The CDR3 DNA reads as TGCAGTGGACCCACGGGAGAGCAGTACTTC. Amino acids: CSGPTGEQYF.

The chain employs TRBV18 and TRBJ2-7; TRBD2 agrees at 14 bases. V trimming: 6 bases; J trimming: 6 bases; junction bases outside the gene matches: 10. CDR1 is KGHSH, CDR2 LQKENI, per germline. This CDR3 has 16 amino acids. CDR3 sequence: CASSRSGTSGGGEQYF. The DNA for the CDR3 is TGTGCCAGCTCGCGTTCCGGGACTAGCGGGGGCGGCGAGCAGTACTTC.